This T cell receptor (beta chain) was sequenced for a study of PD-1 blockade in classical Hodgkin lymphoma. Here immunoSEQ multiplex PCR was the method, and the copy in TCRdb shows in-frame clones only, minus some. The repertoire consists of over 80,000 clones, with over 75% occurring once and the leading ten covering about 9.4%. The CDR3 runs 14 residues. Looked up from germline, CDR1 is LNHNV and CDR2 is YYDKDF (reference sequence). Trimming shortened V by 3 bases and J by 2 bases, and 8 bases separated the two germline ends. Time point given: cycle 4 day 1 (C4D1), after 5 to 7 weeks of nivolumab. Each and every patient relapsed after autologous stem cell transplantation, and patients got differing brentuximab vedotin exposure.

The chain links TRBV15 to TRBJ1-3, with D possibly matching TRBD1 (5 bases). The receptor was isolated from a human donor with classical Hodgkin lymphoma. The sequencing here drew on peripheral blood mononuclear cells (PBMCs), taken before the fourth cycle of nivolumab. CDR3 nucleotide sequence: TGTGCCACCAGCAGTGGGACTGCTGGAAACACCATATATTTT. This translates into CATSSGTAGNTIYF.